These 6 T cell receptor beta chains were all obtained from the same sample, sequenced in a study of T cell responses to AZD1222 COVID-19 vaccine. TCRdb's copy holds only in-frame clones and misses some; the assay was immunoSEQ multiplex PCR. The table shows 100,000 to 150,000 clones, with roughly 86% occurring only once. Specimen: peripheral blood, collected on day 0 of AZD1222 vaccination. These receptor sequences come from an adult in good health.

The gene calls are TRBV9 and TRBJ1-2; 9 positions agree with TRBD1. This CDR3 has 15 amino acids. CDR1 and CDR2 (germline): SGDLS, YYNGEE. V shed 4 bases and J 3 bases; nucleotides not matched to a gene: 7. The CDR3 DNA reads TGTGCCAGCAGCCCCCTGGACAGGGGATACTATGGCTACACCTTC. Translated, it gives CASSPLDRGYYGYTF.

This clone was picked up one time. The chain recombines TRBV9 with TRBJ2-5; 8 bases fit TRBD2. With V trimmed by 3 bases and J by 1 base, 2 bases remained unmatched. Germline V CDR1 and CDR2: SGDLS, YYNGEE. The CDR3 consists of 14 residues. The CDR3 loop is CASSAGGAQETQYF. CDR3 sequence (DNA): TGTGCCAGCAGCGCCGGGGGGGCCCAAGAGACCCAGTACTTC.

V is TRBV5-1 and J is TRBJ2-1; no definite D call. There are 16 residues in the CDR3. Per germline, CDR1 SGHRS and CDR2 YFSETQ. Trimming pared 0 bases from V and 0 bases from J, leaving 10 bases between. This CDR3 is CASSLATRSSYNEQFF. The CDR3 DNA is TGCGCCAGCAGCTTGGCGACACGGAGCTCCTACAATGAGCAGTTCTTC.

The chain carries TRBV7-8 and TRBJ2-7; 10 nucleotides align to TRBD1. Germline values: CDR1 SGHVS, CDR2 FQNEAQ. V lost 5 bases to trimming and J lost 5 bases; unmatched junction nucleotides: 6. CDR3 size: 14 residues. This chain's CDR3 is CASSPRDRGNEQYF. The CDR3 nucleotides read TGTGCCAGCAGCCCCCGGGACAGGGGTAACGAGCAGTACTTC. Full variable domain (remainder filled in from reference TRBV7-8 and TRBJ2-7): GAGVSQSPRYKVAKRGQDVALRCDPISGHVSLFWYQQALGQGPEFLTYFQNEAQLDKSGLPSDRFFAERPEGSVSTLKIQRTQQEDSAVYLCASSPRDRGNEQYFGPGTRLTVT.

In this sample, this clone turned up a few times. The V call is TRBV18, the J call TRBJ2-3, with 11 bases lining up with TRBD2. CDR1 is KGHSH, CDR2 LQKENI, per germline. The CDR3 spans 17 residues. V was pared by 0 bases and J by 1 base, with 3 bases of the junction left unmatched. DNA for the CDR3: TGTGCCAGCTCACCACCGGGGACTAGCGGTCGCACAGATACGCAGTATTTT. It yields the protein CASSPPGTSGRTDTQYF.

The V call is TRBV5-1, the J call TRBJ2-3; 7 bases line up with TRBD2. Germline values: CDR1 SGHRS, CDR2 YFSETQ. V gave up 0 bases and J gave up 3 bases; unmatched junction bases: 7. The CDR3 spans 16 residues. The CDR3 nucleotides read TGCGCCAGCAGCTTGGTAGCGGGCCGCAATACAGATACGCAGTATTTT. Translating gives CASSLVAGRNTDTQYF.